This T cell receptor (beta chain) originates from a study of cytomegalovirus exposure and HLA in healthy donors. Study results and limitations: Later, an analysis showed that TCR beta chains associated with HLA were more clonally expanded than others that were equally common.

For this clone: Its antigen is unknown.

The CDR3 covers 14 residues. CDR1 and CDR2 from the germline V gene are SGHRS and YFSETQ. V was pared by 0 bases and J by 5 bases, with 2 bases of the junction left unmatched. Both 60 Vbeta primers and 13 Jbeta primers went into the PCR. Using immunoSEQ multiplex PCR, the repertoire was profiled, and TCRdb retains in-frame clones only, with some absent. The sample includes about 160,000 clones, approximately 71% of them seen just once. The chain uses TRBV5-1 and TRBJ2-1; TRBD1 matches 7 bases. This TCR came from a man aged 45-65 years in good health and CMV-seronegative. Material: PBMCs. CDR3: CASSLATGNNEQFF. The CDR3 nucleotides are TGCGCCAGCAGCTTGGCGACAGGGAACAATGAGCAGTTCTTC. The complete variable domain, with remaining parts taken from reference TRBV5-1 and TRBJ2-1, reads KAGVTQTPRYLIKTRGQQVTLSCSPISGHRSVSWYQQTPGQGLQFLFEYFSETQRNKGNFPGRFSGRQFSNSRSEMNVSTLELGDSALYLCASSLATGNNEQFFGPGTRLTVL.